Below are 25 T cell receptor beta chains sequenced from a single sample in a study of T cell repertoires in cytomegalovirus infection. TCRdb recomputed calls from the reads with MiXCR, one row per CDR3 protein. The sample contains 600,000 to 800,000 distinct CDR3 sequences, 20% to 25% of which appear only once. The sample comprised CD8+ T cells from PBMCs. The origin of the receptors is a human donor in good health (CMV status not recorded). Some clones in this sample may be carry-over from other donors' samples.

This clonotype was recorded at least ten times. This chain uses TRBV12-3 or TRBV12-4 with TRBJ2-1; 12 bases are shared with TRBD2. This CDR3 spans 15 amino acids. V shed 7 bases, J shed 5 bases, and the junction held 6 bases outside the gene matches. CDR3 residues: CASTILAGGHNEQFF. CDR3 nucleotide sequence: TGTGCCAGCACCATACTAGCGGGGGGTCACAATGAGCAGTTCTTC.

The table lists this clonotype with many counts. This chain connects TRBV6-1 to TRBJ1-1; no clear D. Trimming took off 5 bases at V and 1 base at J, with 8 bases between the two ends. The CDR3 has 13 residues. Per the germline V gene, CDR1 is MNHNS and CDR2 is SASEGT. Written as DNA, the CDR3 is TGTGCCAGCAGTATCGTCCAGAACACTGAAGCTTTCTTT. Protein: CASSIVQNTEAFF.

This clonotype was counted between two and nine times. The chain carries TRBV7-9 and TRBJ1-2; D may be TRBD1 (5 bases). The CDR3 contains 16 residues. Trimming took 3 bases from V and 2 from J, leaving 16 bases between them. CDR1 is SEHNR, CDR2 FQNEAQ, per germline (reference sequence). The CDR3 protein is CASSFSAPDSNYGYTF. In nucleotides, the CDR3 is TGTGCCAGCAGCTTTTCCGCACCAGACAGCAACTATGGCTACACCTTC.

This clonotype was seen ten or more times. One end of the junction fails to match germline, which may point to a read error. The chain has TRBV7-7 and TRBJ2-1, with D perhaps assigned TRBD1 or TRBD2 (5 bases each). This CDR3 spans 14 amino acids. The V gene's germline CDR1 is SSHAT and CDR2 FNYEAQ (reference sequence). DNA for the CDR3: TGTGCTAGCAGCTTAGCAACGGGGACCAATGAGCAGTTCTTC. Its translation is CASSLATGTNEQFF.

Concerning this clonotype itself: A read error may be the cause here, since a much bigger clone is one base away. The chain has TRBV24-1 and TRBJ1-1, with 8 bases fitting TRBD1. Germline V CDR1 and CDR2: KGHDR, SFDVKD. V trimming: 5 bases; J trimming: 1 base; junction bases outside the gene matches: 2. CDR3 length: 14 residues. This chain's CDR3 is CATSARGQNTEAFF. The CDR3 bases are TGTGCCACCAGTGCCAGGGGGCAGAACACTGAAGCTTTCTTT.

This clonotype was seen ten or more times. The V gene is TRBV7-2, the J gene TRBJ1-3; possibly TRBD1 for D (6 bases). The CDR3 is made up of 14 amino acids. The V and J ends lost 3 bases and 4 bases respectively, with 10 bases between them. Germline lookup yields CDR1 SGHTA and CDR2 FQGNSA. CDR3 in amino acids: CASSLTGLGNTIYF. CDR3 DNA sequence: TGTGCCAGCAGCTTGACAGGTCTCGGAAACACCATATATTTT. The variable domain in full, completed from reference TRBV7-2 and TRBJ1-3, reads GAGVSQSPSNKVTEKGKDVELRCDPISGHTALYWYRQSLGQGLEFLIYFQGNSAPDKSGLPSDRFSAERTGGSVSTLTIQRTQQEDSAVYLCASSLTGLGNTIYFGEGSWLTVV.

A remark on this clonotype: This may be a read error: a much more frequent sequence differs by one nucleotide. The chain has TRBV7-3 and TRBJ1-6; D unresolved. This CDR3 spans 13 amino acids. Germline assignment: CDR1 SGHTA and CDR2 FQGTGA. CDR3 in amino acids: CASSLSYNSPIHF. DNA of the CDR3: TGTGCCAGCAGCTTGTCCTATAATTCACCCATCCACTTT.

The chain carries TRBV20-1 and TRBJ2-7, with TRBD2 matching 11 bases. CDR3 length: 14 residues. Germline V gene sequence: CDR1 DFQATT, CDR2 SNEGSKA (reference sequence). V shed 5 bases, J shed 2 bases, and the junction held 5 bases outside the gene matches. For the CDR3, the DNA is TGCAGTGCTGGCACTAGCGGGGGAACCTACGAGCAGTACTTC. Amino acids: CSAGTSGGTYEQYF.

This chain joins TRBV6-2 or TRBV6-3 and TRBJ2-1; D is unclear. CDR3 length equals 13 residues. The V gene's germline CDR1 is MNHEY and CDR2 SVGEGT. The V end lost 5 bases, the J end lost 10 bases, and 15 bases lay between the germline ends. In DNA form, the CDR3 reads TGTGCCAGCAGTGGGATTATTGAGAACGAGCAGTTCTTC. Translating gives CASSGIIENEQFF.

This clonotype was seen only a few times. This rearrangement joins TRBV5-1 to TRBJ1-1; the D gene is possibly TRBD1 (5 bases). The germline CDR1 and CDR2 sequences are SGHRS and YFSETQ. Trimming removed 2 bases at V and 0 bases at J, with 11 bases between. The length of the CDR3 is 15 residues. This CDR3 is CASSFRDGMNTEAFF. CDR3 DNA sequence: TGCGCCAGCAGCTTTCGGGACGGCATGAACACTGAAGCTTTCTTT.

This clonotype was counted many times. The V gene is TRBV11-2, the J gene TRBJ2-5; TRBD1 matches 10 bases. The CDR3 is 18 residues long. CDR1 is SGHAT, CDR2 FQNNGV, per germline. The V segment lost 1 base and the J segment 3 bases; nucleotides outside the gene matches: 11. In nucleotides, the CDR3 is TGTGCCAGCAGCTTAGCTCGGTTTCGGGACAGGGGAGAAGAGACCCAGTACTTC. Translation: CASSLARFRDRGEETQYF. The full variable domain, its missing parts supplied by reference TRBV11-2 and TRBJ2-5, is EAGVAQSPRYKIIEKRQSVAFWCNPISGHATLYWYQQILGQGPKLLIQFQNNGVVDDSQLPKDRFSAERLKGVDSTLKIQPAKLEDSAVYLCASSLARFRDRGEETQYFGPGTRLLVL.

The count of this clonotype is one. J is TRBJ1-1 and V is TRBV7-2, with D maybe TRBD1 (6 bases). This CDR3 region has 15 residues. CDR1 is SGHTA, CDR2 FQGNSA, per germline. V was pared by 1 base and J by 3 bases, with 12 bases between. The CDR3 loop reads CASSLGRGRDTEAFF. In DNA form, the CDR3 reads TGTGCCAGCAGCTTAGGCAGGGGAAGGGACACTGAAGCTTTCTTT.

Note on this clonotype: A much larger clone differs from this one at a single base, so this may be a read error. J is TRBJ2-3 and V is TRBV19; 10 bases line up with TRBD2. Per germline, CDR1 LNHDA and CDR2 SQIVND (reference sequence). This CDR3 is 18 amino acids long. The CDR3 DNA sequence: TGTTCCAGCTCGGGCCTAGCGGGGGCCCTCACTTCCACAGATACGCAGTATTTT. Amino acids: CSSSGLAGALTSTDTQYF. The full variable domain, in which reference TRBV19 and TRBJ2-3 provide the parts outside the CDR3, is DGGITQSPKYLFRKEGQNVTLSCEQNLNHDAMYWYRQDPGQGLRLIYYSQIVNDFQKGDIAEGYSVSREKKESFPLTVTSAQKNPTAFYLCSSSGLAGALTSTDTQYFGPGTRLTVL.

This clonotype has only a few counts. The V call is TRBV2, the J call TRBJ1-5; possible D gene TRBD1, 6 bases. The V end lost 6 bases, the J end lost 1 base, and 22 bases lay between the germline ends. The CDR3 has 18 amino acids. Germline CDR1 SNHLY, CDR2 FYNNEI. CDR3 bases: TGTGCCAGCAGGGTCGACAAACGGGGGCCCGGGAGCAATCAGCCCCAGCATTTT. Its translation: CASRVDKRGPGSNQPQHF. Based on the CDR3 plus reference TRBV2 and TRBJ1-5, the full variable domain is EPEVTQTPSHQVTQMGQEVILRCVPISNHLYFYWYRQILGQKVEFLVSFYNNEISEKSEIFDDQFSVERPDGSNFTLKIRSTKLEDSAMYFCASRVDKRGPGSNQPQHFGDGTRLSIL.

This clonotype was recorded a few times. This chain uses TRBV12-3 or TRBV12-4 with TRBJ1-2; D is unclear. This CDR3 has 19 residues. Trimming cost V 1 base and J 7 bases, with 28 bases left between them. For the CDR3, the DNA is TGTGCCAGCAGTTTAGAGGGCGACGGGGTCCAACCTCCTATACTTGGCTACACCTTC. This translates into CASSLEGDGVQPPILGYTF.

The V call is TRBV6-2 or TRBV6-3, the J call TRBJ2-7; 9 nucleotides line up with TRBD1. V lost 6 bases to trimming and J lost 3 bases; unmatched junction nucleotides: 9. Germline loops: CDR1 MNHEY, CDR2 SVGEGT. This CDR3 contains 15 residues. This chain's CDR3 is CASSLSGTGNYEQYV. The CDR3 DNA is TGTGCCAGCAGCCTATCCGGGACAGGGAACTACGAGCAGTACGTC.

V gene TRBV28 combines with J gene TRBJ2-5; D is tentatively TRBD1 or TRBD2 (5 bases each). Trimming stripped 7 bases from V and 4 bases from J, with 22 bases between. Germline V gene sequence: CDR1 MDHEN, CDR2 SYDVKM. CDR3 length equals 16 residues. The CDR3 DNA follows: TGTGCCAGCACTCGTACCCGGGACCCATCAGGAGAGACCCAGTACTTC. It is translated as CASTRTRDPSGETQYF.

This chain uses TRBV13 with TRBJ2-2, with a tentative D call TRBD2 (7 bases). The CDR3 spans 17 residues. Germline assignment: CDR1 PRHDT and CDR2 FYEKMQ (reference sequence). V lost 8 bases and J lost 0, with 19 bases in between. CDR3 sequence (DNA): TGTGCCAGCCTACCCGAACAGGGAGGGCCGAACACCGGGGAGCTGTTTTTT. Amino acids: CASLPEQGGPNTGELFF.

This chain joins TRBV6-6 and TRBJ1-1; D is unclear. Trimming pared 10 bases from V and 5 bases from J, leaving 17 bases between. The CDR3 spans 13 residues. Germline-derived CDR1 and CDR2 are MNHNY and SVGAGI (reference sequence). In DNA, the CDR3 is TGTGCCACCCACCGGGGAGGCGGGACTGAAGCTTTCTTT. Translated, it gives CATHRGGGTEAFF.

The V and J genes are TRBV7-3 and TRBJ2-2; the D is unclear. V was pared by 4 bases and J by 5 bases, with 11 bases between. The CDR3 is 14 residues long. The germline V gene encodes CDR1 SGHTA and CDR2 FQGTGA. The CDR3 is CASSWAELTGELFF. The CDR3 nucleotides are TGTGCCAGCAGCTGGGCAGAGTTGACCGGGGAGCTGTTTTTT.

This clonotype has only a few counts. The V call is TRBV6-5, the J call TRBJ2-5; 8 nucleotides align to TRBD1. This CDR3 region has 14 residues. Germline assignment: CDR1 MNHEY and CDR2 SVGAGI. J was trimmed by 7 bases and V by 2 bases; bases with no gene match: 6. The CDR3 loop reads CASSYPDRAGTQYF. CDR3 DNA: TGTGCCAGCAGTTACCCGGACAGGGCCGGGACCCAGTACTTC.

The chain employs TRBV12-3 or TRBV12-4 and TRBJ1-1; D unresolved. This CDR3 comprises 15 residues. Trimming took off 6 bases at V and 4 bases at J, with 18 bases between the two ends. The CDR3 reads CASSIEGGLSTEAFF. The CDR3 DNA is TGTGCCAGCAGCATAGAGGGAGGGCTTAGCACTGAAGCTTTCTTT.

At least ten counts were recorded for this clonotype. The CDR3 reads CASSFLAGVSEQFF. CDR3 bases: TGTGCCAGCAGCTTCCTAGCGGGGGTTAGTGAGCAGTTCTTC. The chain combines TRBV7-2 with TRBJ2-1, with 10 nucleotides matching TRBD2. The germline gives CDR1 SGHTA, CDR2 FQGNSA. CDR3 length: 14 amino acids. Trimming removed 3 bases from V and 9 bases from J; junction bases left unmatched: 5.

As concerns this clonotype: A much bigger clone sits one base away, suggesting this may be a read error. The chain combines TRBV7-2 with TRBJ2-3, with D unclear. Trimming shortened V by 1 base and J by 2 bases, and 10 bases separated the two germline ends. Germline assignment: CDR1 SGHTA and CDR2 FQGNSA. CDR3 length: 15 residues. In nucleotides, the CDR3 is TGTACCAGCAGCTTAGAGGTGGGGAACACAGATACGCAGTATTTT. Residues: CTSSLEVGNTDTQYF.

The chain couples TRBV6-5 to TRBJ2-5, with 9 bases identical to TRBD2. This CDR3 has 15 residues. The germline V gene has CDR1 MNHEY and CDR2 SVGAGI. Losses at the gene ends were 4 bases for V and 1 base for J; bases not matched to a gene: 4. The CDR3 protein is CASSSLAGFQETQYF. The CDR3 DNA is TGTGCCAGCAGTTCTCTAGCGGGGTTCCAAGAGACCCAGTACTTC.